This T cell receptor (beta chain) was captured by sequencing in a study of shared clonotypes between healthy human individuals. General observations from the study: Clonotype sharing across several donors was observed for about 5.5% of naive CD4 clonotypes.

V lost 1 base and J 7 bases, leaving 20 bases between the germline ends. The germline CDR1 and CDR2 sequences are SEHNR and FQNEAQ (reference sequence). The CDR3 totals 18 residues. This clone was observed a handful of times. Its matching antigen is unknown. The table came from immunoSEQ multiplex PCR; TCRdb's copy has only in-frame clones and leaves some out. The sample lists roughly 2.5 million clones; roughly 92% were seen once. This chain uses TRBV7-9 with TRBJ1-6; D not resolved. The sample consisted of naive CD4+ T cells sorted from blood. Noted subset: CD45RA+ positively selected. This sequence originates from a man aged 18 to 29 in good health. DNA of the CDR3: TGTGCCAGCAGCTTAGATGGCAGTCCCCATGACCTGAATTCACCCCTCCACTTT. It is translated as CASSLDGSPHDLNSPLHF.